The clone carrying this T cell receptor (beta chain) was seen a handful of times. Antigen specificity is unknown. MiXCR, run by TCRdb on the RT-PCR reads, gives a single entry per CDR3 protein. The data show 500,000 to 600,000 distinct CDR3 sequences, approximately 7.6% seen once. These data come from a study of response to subunit inactivated influenza vaccine. Study findings and constraints: After each seasonal influenza vaccination, few new T cells are recruited, the authors suggested.

Germline CDR1 reads SQVTM; CDR2 reads ANQGSEA. The CDR3 has 14 amino acids. V shed 6 bases, J shed 5 bases, and the junction held 11 bases outside the gene matches. Sample: PBMCs from blood, taken approximately 25 months after vaccination. The receptor comes from a man in his fifties or sixties who received an inactivated influenza vaccine. The genes are TRBV29-1 and TRBJ2-5, with 8 nucleotides matching TRBD1. CDR3: CSVETGAGAETQYF. The DNA of the CDR3 is TGCAGCGTCGAGACAGGGGCCGGAGCGGAGACCCAGTACTTC.